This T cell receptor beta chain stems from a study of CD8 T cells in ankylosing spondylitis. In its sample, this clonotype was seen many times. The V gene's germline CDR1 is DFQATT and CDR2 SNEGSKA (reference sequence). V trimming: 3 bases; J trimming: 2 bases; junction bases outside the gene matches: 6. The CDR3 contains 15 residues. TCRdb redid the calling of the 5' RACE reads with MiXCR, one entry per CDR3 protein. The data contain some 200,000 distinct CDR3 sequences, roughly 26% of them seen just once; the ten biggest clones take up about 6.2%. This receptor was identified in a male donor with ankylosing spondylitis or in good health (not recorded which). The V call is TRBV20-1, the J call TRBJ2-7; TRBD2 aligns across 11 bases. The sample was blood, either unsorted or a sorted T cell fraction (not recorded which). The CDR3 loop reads CSASPGTSGPYEQYF. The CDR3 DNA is TGCAGTGCTAGCCCCGGGACTAGCGGTCCCTACGAGCAGTACTTC.